This section outlines one T cell receptor beta chain sequence together with its context. The germline V gene encodes CDR1 DFQATT and CDR2 SNEGSKA (reference sequence). The ends lost 7 bases at V and 7 bases at J; junction bases unmatched: 5. The CDR3 loop spans 11 amino acids. The sample belongs to a study of T cell repertoires in cytomegalovirus infection. TCRdb used MiXCR to reprocess the reads, holding one entry per CDR3 protein. The repertoire holds a few hundred thousand distinct CDR3 sequences, with around a tenth as singletons. The material sequenced was PBMCs. The chain is built from TRBV20-1 and TRBJ1-2, with TRBD1 matching over 8 bases. The receptor comes from a human donor in good health (CMV status not recorded). Some clones in this sample may be carry-over from other donors' samples. Here the CDR3 DNA reads TGCAGTGGAACAGGGGGGGGTGGCTACACCTTC. Its protein product is CSGTGGGGYTF.